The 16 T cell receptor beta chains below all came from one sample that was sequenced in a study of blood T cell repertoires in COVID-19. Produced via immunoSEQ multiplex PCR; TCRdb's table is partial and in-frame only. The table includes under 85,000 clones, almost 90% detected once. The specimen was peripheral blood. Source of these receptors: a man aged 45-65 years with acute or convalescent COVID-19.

CDR3 protein: CASSDGTSGQETQYF. Written as DNA, the CDR3 is TGCGCCAGCAGCGATGGGACTAGCGGCCAAGAGACCCAGTACTTC. The V call is TRBV5-1, the J call TRBJ2-5, with 11 nucleotides matching TRBD2. Germline CDR1 SGHRS, CDR2 YFSETQ. Trimming at V came to 4 bases and at J to 1 base, leaving 3 bases not matched to a gene. The CDR3 consists of 15 residues. The variable domain in full, completed from reference TRBV5-1 and TRBJ2-5, reads KAGVTQTPRYLIKTRGQQVTLSCSPISGHRSVSWYQQTPGQGLQFLFEYFSETQRNKGNFPGRFSGRQFSNSRSEMNVSTLELGDSALYLCASSDGTSGQETQYFGPGTRLLVL.

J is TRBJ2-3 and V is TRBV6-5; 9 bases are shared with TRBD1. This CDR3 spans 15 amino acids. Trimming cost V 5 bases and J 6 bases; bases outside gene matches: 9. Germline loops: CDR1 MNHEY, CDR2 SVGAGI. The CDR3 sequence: CASSRPGQGLDTQYF. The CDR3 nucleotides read TGTGCCAGCAGTAGACCGGGACAGGGTTTGGATACGCAGTATTTT.

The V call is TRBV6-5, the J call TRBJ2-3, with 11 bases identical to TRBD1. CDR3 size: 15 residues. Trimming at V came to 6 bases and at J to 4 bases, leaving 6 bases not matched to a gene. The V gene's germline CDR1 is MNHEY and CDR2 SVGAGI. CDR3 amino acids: CASSRGTGGADTQYF. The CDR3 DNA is TGTGCCAGCAGCCGAGGGACAGGGGGGGCAGATACGCAGTATTTT.

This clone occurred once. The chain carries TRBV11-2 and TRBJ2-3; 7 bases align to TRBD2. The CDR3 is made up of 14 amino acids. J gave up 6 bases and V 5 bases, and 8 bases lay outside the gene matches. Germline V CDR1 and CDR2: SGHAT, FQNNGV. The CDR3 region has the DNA TGTGCCAGCAGCACACAACTAGCGCGGGATACGCAGTATTTT. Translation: CASSTQLARDTQYF.

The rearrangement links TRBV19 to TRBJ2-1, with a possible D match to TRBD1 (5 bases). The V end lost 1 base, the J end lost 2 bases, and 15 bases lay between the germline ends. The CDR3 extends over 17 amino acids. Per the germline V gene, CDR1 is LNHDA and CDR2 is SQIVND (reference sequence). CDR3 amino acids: CASSIGRRGMAYNEQFF. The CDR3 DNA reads TGTGCCAGTAGTATAGGGCGAAGGGGCATGGCCTACAATGAGCAGTTCTTC.

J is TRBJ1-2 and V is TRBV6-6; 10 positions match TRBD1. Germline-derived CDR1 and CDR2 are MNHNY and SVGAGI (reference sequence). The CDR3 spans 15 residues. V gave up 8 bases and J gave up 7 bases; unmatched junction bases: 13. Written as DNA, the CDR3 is TGTGCCAGCGGGACGACAGGGGGCGGTAGTAGTGGCTACACCTTC. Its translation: CASGTTGGGSSGYTF.

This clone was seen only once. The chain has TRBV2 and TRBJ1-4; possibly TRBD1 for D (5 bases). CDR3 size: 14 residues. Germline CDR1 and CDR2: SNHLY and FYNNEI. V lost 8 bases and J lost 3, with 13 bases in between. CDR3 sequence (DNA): TGTGCCAGCGGAAAAGGACAAGCTAATGAAAAACTGTTTTTT. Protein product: CASGKGQANEKLFF.

CDR3 coding DNA: TGTGCTAGTGGTTTGGTAGAGGGTCAGCCCCAGCATTTT. As protein: CASGLVEGQPQHF. This rearrangement joins TRBV12-5 to TRBJ1-5, with unresolved D. CDR3 length equals 13 residues. The germline CDR1 and CDR2 sequences are LGHNT and FRNRAP. Trimming took 0 bases from V and 6 from J, leaving 6 bases between them. Full variable domain (rest looked up from reference TRBV12-5 and TRBJ1-5): DARVTQTPRHKVTEMGQEVTMRCQPILGHNTVFWYRQTMMQGLELLAYFRNRAPLDDSGMPKDRFSAEMPDATLATLKIQPSEPRDSAVYFCASGLVEGQPQHFGDGTRLSIL.

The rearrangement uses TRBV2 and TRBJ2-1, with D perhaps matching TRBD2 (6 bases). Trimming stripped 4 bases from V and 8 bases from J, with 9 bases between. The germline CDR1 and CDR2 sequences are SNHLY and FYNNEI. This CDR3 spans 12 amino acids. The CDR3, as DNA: TGTGCCAGCAGTGCTGGGGACTATGAGCAGTTCTTC. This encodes CASSAGDYEQFF. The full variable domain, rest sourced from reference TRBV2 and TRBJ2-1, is EPEVTQTPSHQVTQMGQEVILRCVPISNHLYFYWYRQILGQKVEFLVSFYNNEISEKSEIFDDQFSVERPDGSNFTLKIRSTKLEDSAMYFCASSAGDYEQFFGPGTRLTVL.

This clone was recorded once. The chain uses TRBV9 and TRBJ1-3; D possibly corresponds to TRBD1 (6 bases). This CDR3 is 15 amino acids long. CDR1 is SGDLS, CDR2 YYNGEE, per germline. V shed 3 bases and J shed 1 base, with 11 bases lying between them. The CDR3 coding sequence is TGTGCCAGCAGCGAGGACAGAGCTTCTGGAAACACCATATATTTT. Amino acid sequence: CASSEDRASGNTIYF. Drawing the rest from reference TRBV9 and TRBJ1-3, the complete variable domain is DSGVTQTPKHLITATGQRVTLRCSPRSGDLSVYWYQQSLDQGLQFLIQYYNGEERAKGNILERFSAQQFPDLHSELNLSSLELGDSALYFCASSEDRASGNTIYFGEGSWLTVV.

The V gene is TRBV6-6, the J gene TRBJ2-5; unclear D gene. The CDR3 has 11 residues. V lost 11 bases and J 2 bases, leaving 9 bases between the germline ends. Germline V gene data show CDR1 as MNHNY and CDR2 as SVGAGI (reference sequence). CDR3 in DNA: TGTGCCGCGGCAAAGCAAGAGACCCAGTACTTC. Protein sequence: CAAAKQETQYF.

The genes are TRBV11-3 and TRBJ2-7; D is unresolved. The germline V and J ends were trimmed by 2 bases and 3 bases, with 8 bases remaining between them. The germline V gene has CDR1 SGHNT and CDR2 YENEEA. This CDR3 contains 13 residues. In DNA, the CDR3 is TGTGCCAGCAGCTTAAACAGTTTCTACGAGCAGTACTTC. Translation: CASSLNSFYEQYF.

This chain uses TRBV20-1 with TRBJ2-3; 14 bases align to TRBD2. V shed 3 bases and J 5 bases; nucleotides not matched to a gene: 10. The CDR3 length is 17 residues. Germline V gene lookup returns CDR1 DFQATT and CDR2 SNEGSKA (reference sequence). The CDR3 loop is CSASGTSGRASEDTQYF. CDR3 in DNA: TGCAGTGCTAGTGGGACTAGCGGGAGAGCAAGTGAAGATACGCAGTATTTT.

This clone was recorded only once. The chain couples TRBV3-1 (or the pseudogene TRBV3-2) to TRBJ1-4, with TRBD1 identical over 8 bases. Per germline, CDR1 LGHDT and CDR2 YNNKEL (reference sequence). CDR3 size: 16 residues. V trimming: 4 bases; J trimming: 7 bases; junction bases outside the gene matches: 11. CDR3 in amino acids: CASSLGTGPGSEKLFF. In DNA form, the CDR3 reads TGTGCCAGCAGCCTGGGGACAGGCCCCGGGAGTGAAAAACTGTTTTTT.

The CDR3 DNA reads as TGCGCCAGCAGCTTGGCCGGAGACGCTGGAAACACCATATATTTT. Translation gives CASSLAGDAGNTIYF. The chain joins TRBV5-1 to TRBJ1-3, with D unclear. This CDR3 is built from 15 residues. V shed 0 bases and J shed 2 bases, with 9 bases lying between them. CDR1 and CDR2 from the germline V gene are SGHRS and YFSETQ.

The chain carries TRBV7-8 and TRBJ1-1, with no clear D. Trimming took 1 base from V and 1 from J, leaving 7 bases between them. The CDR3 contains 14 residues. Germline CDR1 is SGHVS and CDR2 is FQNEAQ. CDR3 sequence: CASSLGRENTEAFF. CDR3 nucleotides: TGTGCCAGCAGCTTAGGGCGGGAGAACACTGAAGCTTTCTTT.